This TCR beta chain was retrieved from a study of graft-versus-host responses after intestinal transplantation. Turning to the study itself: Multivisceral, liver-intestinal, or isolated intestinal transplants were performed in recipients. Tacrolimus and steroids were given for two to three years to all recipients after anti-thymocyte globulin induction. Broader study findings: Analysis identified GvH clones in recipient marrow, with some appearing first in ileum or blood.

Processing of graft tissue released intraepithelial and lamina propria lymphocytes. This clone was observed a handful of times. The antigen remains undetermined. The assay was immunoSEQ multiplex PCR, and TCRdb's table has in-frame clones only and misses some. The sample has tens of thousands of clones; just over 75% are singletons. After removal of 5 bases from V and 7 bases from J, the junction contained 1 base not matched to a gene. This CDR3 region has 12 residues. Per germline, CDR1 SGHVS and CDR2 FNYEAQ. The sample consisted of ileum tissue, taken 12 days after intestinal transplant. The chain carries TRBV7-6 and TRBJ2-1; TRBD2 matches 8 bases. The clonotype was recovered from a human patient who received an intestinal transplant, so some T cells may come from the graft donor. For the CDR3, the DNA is TGTGCCAGCAGCCGCGGGGGGAATGAGCAGTTCTTC. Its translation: CASSRGGNEQFF.